These T cell receptor beta chains were read from a single sample in a study of CXCR3-negative and CXCR3-positive naive CD8 T cells. TCRdb reprocessed the 5' RACE reads and reports one entry per CDR3 protein, with no DNA. The sample yields about 98,000 distinct CDR3 sequences, of which the top ten take up 1.1%. Material for sequencing was naive CXCR3+ CD8+ T cells from blood. These TCRs come from a human donor in good health. Some clones in this sample may be carry-over from other donors' samples. The CDR3 runs from the conserved cysteine through the conserved F or W.

v_gene	j_gene	CDR3aa
TRBV7-9	TRBJ1-1	CASRQGGSEAFF
TRBV29-1	TRBJ2-1	CSVVRLAGHNEQFF
TRBV27	TRBJ2-7	CASSSRGQSSYEQYF
TRBV3-1	TRBJ2-1	CASSQATTRGGYNEQFF
TRBV29-1	TRBJ2-5	CSVDTSGETQYF
TRBV12-2	TRBJ2-3	CASRPRGGNTDTQYF
TRBV6-2/TRBV6-3	TRBJ2-7	CASSSGDTPYEQYF
TRBV7-2	TRBJ2-6	CASSIWDPGMLGGANVLTF
TRBV7-3	TRBJ2-7	CASSLVLGGPDYEQYF
TRBV14	TRBJ1-2	CASSTDRLPAGGYTF
TRBV25-1	TRBJ2-3	CASSGYLTFMSTDTQYF
TRBV5-6	TRBJ2-3	CASSIGTGSTDTQYF
TRBV6-5	TRBJ2-1	CASSYSSLAGGRRDEQFF
TRBV5-1	TRBJ2-3	CASSVTSNTDTQYF
TRBV29-1	TRBJ1-2	CSVEDGVLGGYGYTF
TRBV20-1	TRBJ1-1	CSARSVVGGPHTEAFF
TRBV7-9	TRBJ2-1	CASSSTRVPYNEQFF
TRBV6-6	TRBJ2-7	CASSYGAGGSYEQYF
TRBV12-3/TRBV12-4	TRBJ2-1	CASSLWFVYRTNEQFF
TRBV29-1	TRBJ1-1	CSSWLRGRTEAFF
TRBV12-3/TRBV12-4	TRBJ2-3	CASSFRQGPTDTQYF
TRBV12-2	TRBJ2-1	CASRWTSGFGWDEQFF
TRBV5-1	TRBJ1-6	CASSLERISADSPLHF
TRBV13	TRBJ2-7	CASSSRDAAPYEQYF
TRBV6-4	TRBJ2-1	CASSEMGTSGGAPYNEQFF
TRBV12-3/TRBV12-4	TRBJ2-1	CASSLVNEQFF
TRBV12-3/TRBV12-4	TRBJ2-7	CASSYLGDKAYEQYF
TRBV6-4	TRBJ2-3	CASSAPSGAQYF
TRBV12-5	TRBJ2-1	CASGLAWEGSYNEQFF
TRBV28	TRBJ2-3	CASSFKRARTDTQYF
TRBV6-2/TRBV6-3	TRBJ1-1	CASSSDRGRNTEAFF
TRBV10-3	TRBJ2-1	CAILTGEDNEQFF
TRBV14	TRBJ2-7	CASSQDFSTYEQYF
TRBV28	TRBJ2-2	CASSFGAGNTGELFF
TRBV7-6	TRBJ1-1	CASSSSGGLNTEAFF
TRBV4-3	TRBJ2-7	CASSHNRDRSSYEQYF
TRBV12-3/TRBV12-4	TRBJ2-6	CASSYSGANVLTF
TRBV30	TRBJ2-1	CASSGGPRGEQFF
TRBV2	TRBJ2-7	CASRDTYEQYF
TRBV28	TRBJ2-7	CASSFPTENEQYF
TRBV4-3	TRBJ2-6	CASSQGTSGANVLTF
TRBV12-3/TRBV12-4	TRBJ2-7	CASSLTGTGVYEQYF
TRBV7-7	TRBJ2-1	CASSLAALAPYNEQFF
TRBV5-6	TRBJ2-7	CASSLFARPGDEQYF
TRBV29-1	TRBJ1-1	CSVEEQDRGPTEAFF
TRBV7-8	TRBJ2-2	CASSLMLGMKQEVFF
TRBV29-1	TRBJ2-2	CSVGGGESNTGELFF
TRBV24-1	TRBJ1-2	CATSGPEVYGYTF
TRBV7-9	TRBJ2-7	CASSLGGDEQYF
TRBV27	TRBJ2-3	CASSLDQGARADTQYF
TRBV5-8	TRBJ2-1	CASSLRSEQFF
TRBV27	TRBJ2-3	CASSPEDVTDTQYF